Shown below are 32 T cell receptor beta chains from a single sample sequenced in a study of T cell repertoires in cytomegalovirus infection. TCRdb independently ran MiXCR on the reads; one entry per CDR3 protein. The repertoire holds around 740,000 distinct CDR3 sequences, with approximately 40% as singletons. Sequencing was performed on PBMCs. These receptors all stem from a human donor in good health (CMV status not recorded). Some clones in this sample may be carry-over from other donors' samples.

In its sample, this clonotype was seen a few times. This chain joins TRBV28 and TRBJ2-2; D not resolved. V lost 7 bases to trimming and J lost 8 bases, with 8 bases between them. Germline V gives CDR1 MDHEN, CDR2 SYDVKM. The CDR3 has 11 amino acids. The CDR3, as DNA: TGTGCCAGCATTCATCTGGGGGAGCTGTTTTTT. As protein: CASIHLGELFF.

With respect to this clonotype: One end of the junction fails to match germline, which may point to a read error. The rearrangement uses TRBV28 and TRBJ2-3; TRBD2 matches at 9 bases. Germline V gene data show CDR1 as MDHEN and CDR2 as SYDVKM. The CDR3 runs to 12 residues. This chain's CDR3 is CASSPLAGSTYF. The CDR3, as DNA: TGTGCAAGCAGTCCTCTAGCGGGGTCCACTTATTTT.

This clonotype was observed a few times. The chain has TRBV28 and TRBJ2-2; the D gene is possibly TRBD1 (6 bases). The CDR3 totals 15 residues. Germline V CDR1 and CDR2: MDHEN, SYDVKM. V lost 5 bases and J 6 bases, leaving 16 bases between the germline ends. CDR3 region: CASSALQGFPGELFF. The CDR3 DNA is TGTGCCAGCAGTGCCTTACAGGGTTTCCCCGGGGAGCTGTTTTTT.

V and J are TRBV7-2 and TRBJ1-1, with D maybe TRBD1 (6 bases). The CDR3 has 13 amino acids. V dropped 8 bases and J dropped 5 bases, with 15 bases sitting between them. Germline lookup yields CDR1 SGHTA and CDR2 FQGNSA. CDR3 DNA: TGTGCCAGCCGGGGGCCCTGGAGTACTGAAGCTTTCTTT. It translates to CASRGPWSTEAFF. Full variable domain (rest looked up from reference TRBV7-2 and TRBJ1-1): GAGVSQSPSNKVTEKGKDVELRCDPISGHTALYWYRQSLGQGLEFLIYFQGNSAPDKSGLPSDRFSAERTGGSVSTLTIQRTQQEDSAVYLCASRGPWSTEAFFGQGTRLTVV.

This clonotype was detected a few times. This chain links TRBV28 with TRBJ1-6; maybe TRBD1 (6 bases). CDR1 is MDHEN, CDR2 SYDVKM, per germline. CDR3 length: 14 amino acids. V was cut by 2 bases and J by 8 bases, with 10 bases left in between. CDR3 DNA sequence: TGTGCCAGCAGTTTAAGTGGGGGGCATTCACCCCTCCACTTT. As protein: CASSLSGGHSPLHF. Supplemented by reference TRBV28 and TRBJ1-6, the full variable domain reads DVKVTQSSRYLVKRTGEKVFLECVQDMDHENMFWYRQDPGLGLRLIYFSYDVKMKEKGDIPEGYSVSREKKERFSLILESASTNQTSMYLCASSLSGGHSPLHFGNGTRLTVT.

Details on this clonotype: Sequence at one end of the junction differs from germline and may be a read error. The chain employs TRBV7-6 and TRBJ1-4; 7 bases fit TRBD1. Germline CDR1 is SGHVS and CDR2 is FNYEAQ. The CDR3 length is 14 residues. The chain's CDR3 is CASRPTGNVEKLYF. CDR3 DNA: TGTGCCAGCAGGCCGACAGGGAATGTTGAAAAACTGTATTTT.

This clonotype was recorded a few times. V is TRBV20-1 and J is TRBJ2-5, with 9 positions matching TRBD1. Germline values: CDR1 DFQATT, CDR2 SNEGSKA (reference sequence). This CDR3 has 14 residues. CDR3: CSMFVGQGRETQYF. CDR3 sequence (DNA): TGCAGCATGTTTGTAGGACAGGGGCGGGAGACCCAGTACTTC.

Comments on this clonotype: As the CDR3 is not closed by the conserved phenylalanine or tryptophan, this likely results from a read error. The V call is TRBV7-3, the J call TRBJ2-1; D uncertain. Looked up from germline, CDR1 is SGHTA and CDR2 is FQGTGA. V was clipped by 5 bases and J by 5 bases, with 4 bases between them. This CDR3 is 11 amino acids long. This CDR3 reads CASSLNNEQFL. The CDR3 DNA is TGTGCCAGCAGCCTGAACAATGAGCAGTTCTTA.

The genes are TRBV19 and TRBJ2-3; TRBD1 is a possible D gene (6 bases). V lost 3 bases, J lost 2 bases, and 15 bases lay in between. Germline CDR1 LNHDA, CDR2 SQIVND (reference sequence). CDR3 length equals 16 residues. In DNA, the CDR3 is TGTGCCAGTAGTATCACTGTGGGGACACCCACAGATACGCAGTATTTT. This codes for CASSITVGTPTDTQYF.

This clonotype came up many times. The genes are TRBV7-8 and TRBJ2-1, with D perhaps TRBD2 (7 bases). CDR1 SGHVS and CDR2 FQNEAQ come from the germline V gene. With 1 base removed from V and 6 bases from J, the gap between germline ends came to 13 bases. The length of the CDR3 is 15 residues. The CDR3 bases are TGTGCCAGCAGCTTAGGAGGGGGGGCCTCCAATGAGCAGTTCTTC. It is translated as CASSLGGGASNEQFF.

This clonotype was observed a few times. This chain connects TRBV12-3 or TRBV12-4 to TRBJ1-3; 7 positions match TRBD1. The CDR3 is 15 residues long. Unmatched junction bases numbered 6, after V lost 7 bases and J lost 0 bases. The CDR3 DNA sequence: TGTGCCAGCACCCCCGACAGGGTCTCTGGAAACACCATATATTTT. Protein: CASTPDRVSGNTIYF.

CDR3 sequence: CAGSTQGRYNEQFF. The CDR3, as DNA: TGTGCCGGATCCACCCAGGGACGCTACAATGAGCAGTTCTTC. This chain connects TRBV28 to TRBJ2-1; D is perhaps TRBD1 or TRBD2 (5 bases each). Germline V gives CDR1 MDHEN, CDR2 SYDVKM. The ends were cut back, 11 bases at V and 3 bases at J, with 17 bases in the middle. CDR3 length: 14 residues.

Worth noting for this clonotype: This may be a read error: a much more frequent sequence differs by one nucleotide. The chain combines TRBV7-8 with TRBJ1-4; 9 bases fit TRBD1. Germline-derived CDR1 and CDR2 are SGHVS and FQNEAQ. The CDR3 loop spans 16 amino acids. In DNA, the CDR3 is TGTTCCAGCAGCTCCCACGACCGGACAGGGGAAGAAAAACTGTTTTTT. Amino acid sequence: CSSSSHDRTGEEKLFF.

The rearrangement links TRBV30 to TRBJ1-1, with 11 nucleotides matching TRBD1. The J segment lost 6 bases and the V segment lost 3 bases, leaving 6 bases of the junction unmatched. Germline V gene lookup returns CDR1 GTSNPN and CDR2 SVGIG (reference sequence). The CDR3 totals 14 residues. This CDR3 reads CAWRPSDRGPEAFF. CDR3 nucleotide sequence: TGTGCCTGGAGACCCTCGGACAGGGGGCCTGAAGCTTTCTTT. Looking up the rest from reference TRBV30 and TRBJ1-1 gives the full variable domain: SQTIHQWPATLVQPVGSPLSLECTVEGTSNPNLYWYRQAAGRGLQLLFYSVGIGQISSEVPQNLSASRPQDRQFILSSKKLLLSDSGFYLCAWRPSDRGPEAFFGQGTRLTVV.

This clonotype occurred many times. This sequence joins TRBV11-2 and TRBJ1-4, with 8 bases aligning to TRBD1. The germline CDR1 and CDR2 sequences are SGHAT and FQNNGV. The CDR3 totals 15 residues. J gave up 5 bases and V 5 bases, and 7 bases lay outside the gene matches. DNA for the CDR3: TGTGCCAGCAGCGGGTGGGACAGGAAAAATGAAAAACTGTTTTTT. It yields the protein CASSGWDRKNEKLFF.

The genes are TRBV6-2 or TRBV6-3 and TRBJ2-7; D may be TRBD2 (6 bases). This CDR3 comprises 11 residues. Germline V gene sequence: CDR1 MNHEY, CDR2 SVGEGT. Trimming took 2 bases from V and 12 from J, leaving 11 bases between them. The CDR3 protein is CASSYAGSPYF. The CDR3 nucleotides are TGTGCCAGCAGTTACGCGGGGAGTCCGTACTTC.

Concerning this clonotype itself: Without the conserved terminal phenylalanine or tryptophan, this CDR3 likely stems from a read error. The chain joins TRBV6-8 to TRBJ2-7; possible D gene TRBD1, 6 bases. This CDR3 comprises 15 residues. The germline V and J ends were trimmed by 6 bases and 3 bases, with 18 bases remaining between them. Germline V gene lookup returns CDR1 MNHGY and CDR2 SAAAGT. CDR3 bases: TGTGCCAGCAGAGCTCCGGACAGCAGGTACTACGAGCAGTACTTA. This codes for CASRAPDSRYYEQYL.

This clonotype was seen a handful of times. The chain has TRBV12-3 or TRBV12-4 and TRBJ2-4, with a possible D match to TRBD1 (6 bases). Deletions cut 5 bases from V and 6 bases from J, with 23 bases between. The CDR3 is made up of 17 amino acids. CDR3 region: CASSPLGGARLGNIQYF. The CDR3 DNA sequence: TGTGCCAGCAGTCCCCTTGGGGGCGCACGATTAGGAAACATTCAGTACTTC.

With respect to this clonotype: Mismatch with germline at one junction end may stem from a read error. The CDR3 nucleotides read TGTGCCACCACAGGGAACCCCGGGGAGCTGTTTTTT. The encoded protein is CATTGNPGELFF. The J gene is TRBJ2-2, the V gene TRBV24-1; maybe TRBD1 (5 bases). The V gene's germline CDR1 is KGHDR and CDR2 SFDVKD. This CDR3 is built from 12 residues.

This clonotype was observed a handful of times. The chain is built from TRBV2 and TRBJ1-5; no reliable D call. Germline CDR1 is SNHLY and CDR2 is FYNNEI. The CDR3 runs to 13 residues. V was trimmed by 7 bases and J by 0 bases, leaving 7 bases between them. CDR3 residues: CASNSHSNQPQHF. In nucleotides, the CDR3 is TGTGCCAGCAATAGTCATAGCAATCAGCCCCAGCATTTT.

The genes are TRBV20-1 and TRBJ1-6; 9 positions agree with TRBD1. CDR3 length equals 16 residues. In germline, CDR1 is DFQATT, CDR2 SNEGSKA (reference sequence). The CDR3 loop reads CAGTGFTSSYNSPLHF. Here the CDR3 DNA reads TGCGCAGGGACAGGGTTCACAAGCTCCTATAATTCACCCCTCCACTTT.

The chain combines TRBV24-1 with TRBJ2-2; no clear D. Germline V gene data show CDR1 as KGHDR and CDR2 as SFDVKD. V lost 7 bases and J lost 0, with 17 bases in between. This CDR3 spans 17 amino acids. The CDR3 reads CATSPGFTFANTGELFF. In DNA, the CDR3 is TGTGCCACCAGCCCCGGGTTTACCTTTGCGAACACCGGGGAGCTGTTTTTT.

The rearrangement joins TRBV29-1 to TRBJ1-1; TRBD1 might be the D (5 bases). Germline CDR1 SQVTM, CDR2 ANQGSEA. This CDR3 region has 13 residues. Deletions cut 8 bases from V and 0 bases from J, with 13 bases between. This CDR3 is CSLSRGVNTEAFF. CDR3 DNA sequence: TGCAGCCTCTCTAGGGGCGTGAACACTGAAGCTTTCTTT.

This clonotype was detected only a few times. This chain uses TRBV7-8 with TRBJ1-2; D is ambiguous. This CDR3 comprises 20 residues. V was trimmed by 0 bases and J by 8 bases, leaving 31 bases between them. The germline CDR1 and CDR2 sequences are SGHVS and FQNEAQ. This chain's CDR3 is CASSLARVVTASSNGIGYTF. DNA for the CDR3: TGTGCCAGCAGCTTAGCGAGGGTGGTAACAGCGTCGTCGAACGGCATAGGCTACACCTTC.

Notes on this clonotype: As the CDR3 is not closed by the conserved phenylalanine or tryptophan, this likely results from a read error. The V call is TRBV10-2, the J call TRBJ2-7; 7 bases align to TRBD1. This CDR3 spans 13 amino acids. V lost 8 bases, J lost 6 bases, and 10 bases stayed unmatched. Germline-derived CDR1 and CDR2 are WSHSY and SAAADI. The DNA for the CDR3 is TGCGCCAGCGGTCACAGGGGATTTGGCGAGCAGTACTTA. The encoded protein is CASGHRGFGEQYL.

As regards this clonotype: This may be a read error: a much more frequent sequence differs by one nucleotide. The V gene is TRBV6-5, the J gene TRBJ2-1; 12 nucleotides line up with TRBD2. In germline, CDR1 is MNHEY, CDR2 SVGAGI. The CDR3 runs to 16 residues. Here the CDR3 reads CASSYAGTSGYNEKFF. In nucleotides, the CDR3 is TGTGCCAGCAGTTACGCCGGGACTAGCGGGTACAATGAGAAGTTCTTC.

With regard to this clonotype: Compared with germline, one end of the junction differs, possibly owing to a read error. The chain couples TRBV7-8 to TRBJ1-2; TRBD1 agrees at 8 bases. The CDR3 is 14 residues long. The germline CDR1 and CDR2 sequences are SGHVS and FQNEAQ. CDR3 sequence: CASSLDRESYCYTF. The CDR3 bases are TGTGCCAGCAGCTTGGACAGGGAGTCCTATTGCTACACCTTC.

Concerning this clonotype: Just one base apart from a much larger clone, this may be a read error. The chain combines TRBV11-2 with TRBJ2-5; no reliable D call. This CDR3 region has 12 residues. The germline CDR1 and CDR2 sequences are SGHAT and FQNNGV. Between the trimmed V and J ends, which lost 3 bases and 4 bases, there was a span of 6 bases. The CDR3 bases are TGTGCCAGCAGCTTGTACCCAGAGACCCAGTACTTC. It encodes CASSLYPETQYF.

V gene TRBV7-2 combines with J gene TRBJ2-1; 9 bases map to TRBD1. V lost 5 bases and J lost 3; bases outside the gene matches: 8. The CDR3 has 16 amino acids. Per germline, CDR1 SGHTA and CDR2 FQGNSA. CDR3 loop: CASSEKQGAFYNEQFF. The DNA of the CDR3 is TGTGCCAGCAGCGAAAAACAGGGGGCCTTCTACAATGAGCAGTTCTTC.

This chain uses TRBV28 with TRBJ2-4; D is unresolved. Germline CDR1 is MDHEN and CDR2 is SYDVKM. The CDR3 extends over 15 amino acids. Trimming shortened V by 6 bases and J by 0 bases, and 12 bases separated the two germline ends. The CDR3 sequence is CASSRSGVAKNIQYF. DNA of the CDR3: TGTGCCAGCAGCCGGTCTGGGGTAGCCAAAAACATTCAGTACTTC.

CDR3 coding DNA: TGCAGTGCCCGAACAGGGATTGAAGCTTTCTTT. It yields the protein CSARTGIEAFF. V gene TRBV20-1 combines with J gene TRBJ1-1, with D possibly matching TRBD1 (6 bases). With 6 bases removed from V and 7 bases from J, the gap between germline ends came to 12 bases. The CDR3 spans 11 residues. Germline V gene lookup returns CDR1 DFQATT and CDR2 SNEGSKA (reference sequence).

V gene TRBV13 combines with J gene TRBJ2-7, with 8 bases aligning to TRBD1. Losses at the gene ends were 5 bases for V and 6 bases for J; bases not matched to a gene: 15. Germline V gives CDR1 PRHDT, CDR2 FYEKMQ (reference sequence). This CDR3 spans 16 amino acids. The DNA of the CDR3 is TGTGCCAGCAGCCACATTGGGGACAGGCCTTTGGGCGAGCAGTACTTC. This sequence encodes CASSHIGDRPLGEQYF.